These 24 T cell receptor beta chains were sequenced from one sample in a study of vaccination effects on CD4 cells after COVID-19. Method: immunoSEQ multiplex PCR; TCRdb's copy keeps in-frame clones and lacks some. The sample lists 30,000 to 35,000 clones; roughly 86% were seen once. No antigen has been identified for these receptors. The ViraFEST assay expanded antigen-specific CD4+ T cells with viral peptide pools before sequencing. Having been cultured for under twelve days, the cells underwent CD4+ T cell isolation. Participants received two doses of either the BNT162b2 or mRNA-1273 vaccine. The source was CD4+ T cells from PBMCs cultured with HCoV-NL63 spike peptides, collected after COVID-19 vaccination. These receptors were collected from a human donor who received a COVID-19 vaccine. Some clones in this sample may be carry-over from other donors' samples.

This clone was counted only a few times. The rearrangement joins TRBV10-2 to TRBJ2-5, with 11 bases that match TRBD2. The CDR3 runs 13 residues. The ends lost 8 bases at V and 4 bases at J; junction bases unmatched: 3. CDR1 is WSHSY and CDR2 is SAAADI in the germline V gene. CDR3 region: CASQGTSGETQYF. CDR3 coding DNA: TGCGCCAGCCAGGGGACTAGCGGAGAGACCCAGTACTTC.

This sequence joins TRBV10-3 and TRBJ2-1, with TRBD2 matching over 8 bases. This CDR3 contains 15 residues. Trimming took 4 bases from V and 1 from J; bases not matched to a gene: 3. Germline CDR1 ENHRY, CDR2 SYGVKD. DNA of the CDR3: TGTGCCATCAGTGGGACTAGCAGATCCTACAATGAGCAGTTCTTC. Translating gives CAISGTSRSYNEQFF.

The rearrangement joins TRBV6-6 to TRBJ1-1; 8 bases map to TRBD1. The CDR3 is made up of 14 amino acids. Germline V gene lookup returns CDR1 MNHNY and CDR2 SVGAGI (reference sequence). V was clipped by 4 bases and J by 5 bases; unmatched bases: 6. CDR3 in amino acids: CASSSTGGWTEAFF. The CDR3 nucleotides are TGTGCCAGCAGTTCTACAGGGGGTTGGACTGAAGCTTTCTTT.

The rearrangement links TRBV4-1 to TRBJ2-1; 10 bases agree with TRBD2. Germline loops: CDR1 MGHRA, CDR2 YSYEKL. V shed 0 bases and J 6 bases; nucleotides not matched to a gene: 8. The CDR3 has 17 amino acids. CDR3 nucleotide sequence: TGCGCCAGCAGCCAAGATAGCGGAACTAGCGGGACCAATGAGCAGTTCTTC. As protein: CASSQDSGTSGTNEQFF.

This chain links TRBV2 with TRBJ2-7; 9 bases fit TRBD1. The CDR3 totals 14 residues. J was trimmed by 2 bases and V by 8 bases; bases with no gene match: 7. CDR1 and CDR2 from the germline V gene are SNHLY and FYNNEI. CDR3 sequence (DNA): TGTGCCAGCGGGGACAGGGTTCTCCCCTACGAGCAGTACGTC. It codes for CASGDRVLPYEQYV.

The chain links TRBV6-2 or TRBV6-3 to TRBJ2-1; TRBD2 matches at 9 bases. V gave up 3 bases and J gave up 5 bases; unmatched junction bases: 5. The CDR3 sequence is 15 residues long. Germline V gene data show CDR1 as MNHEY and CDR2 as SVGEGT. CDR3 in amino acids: CASSYWRGGNNEQFF. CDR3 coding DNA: TGTGCCAGCAGTTATTGGCGGGGGGGCAACAATGAGCAGTTCTTC.

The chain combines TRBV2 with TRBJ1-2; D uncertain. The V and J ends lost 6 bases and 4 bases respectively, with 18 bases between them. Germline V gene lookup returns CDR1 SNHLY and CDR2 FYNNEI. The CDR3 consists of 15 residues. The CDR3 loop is CASSIRVQSLYGYTF. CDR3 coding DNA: TGTGCCAGCAGCATAAGGGTCCAAAGTCTCTATGGCTACACCTTC.

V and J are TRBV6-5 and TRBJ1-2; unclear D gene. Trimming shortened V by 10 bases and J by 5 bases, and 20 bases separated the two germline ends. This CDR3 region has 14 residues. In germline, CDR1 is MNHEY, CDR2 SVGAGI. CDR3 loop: CATSRDISPYGYTF. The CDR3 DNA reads TGTGCCACTTCCCGGGATATTTCTCCATATGGCTACACCTTC.

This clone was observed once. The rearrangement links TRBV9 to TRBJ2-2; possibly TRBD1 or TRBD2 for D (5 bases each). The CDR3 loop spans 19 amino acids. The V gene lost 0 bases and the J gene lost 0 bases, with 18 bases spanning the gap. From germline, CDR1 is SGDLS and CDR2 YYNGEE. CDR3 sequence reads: CASSVEGMMWGSNTGELFF. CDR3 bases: TGTGCCAGCAGCGTAGAGGGCATGATGTGGGGGTCGAACACCGGGGAGCTGTTTTTT. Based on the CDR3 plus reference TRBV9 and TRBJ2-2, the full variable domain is DSGVTQTPKHLITATGQRVTLRCSPRSGDLSVYWYQQSLDQGLQFLIQYYNGEERAKGNILERFSAQQFPDLHSELNLSSLELGDSALYFCASSVEGMMWGSNTGELFFGEGSRLTVL.

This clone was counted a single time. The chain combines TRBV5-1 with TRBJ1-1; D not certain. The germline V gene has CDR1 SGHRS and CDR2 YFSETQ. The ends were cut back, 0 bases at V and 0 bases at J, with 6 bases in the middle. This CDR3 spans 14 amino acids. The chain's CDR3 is CASSLEGMNTEAFF. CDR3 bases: TGCGCCAGCAGCTTGGAAGGGATGAACACTGAAGCTTTCTTT.

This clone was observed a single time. The CDR3 spells CASSVLQPGQGAGDTQYF. The DNA for the CDR3 is TGTGCCAGCAGTGTTCTGCAACCGGGACAGGGGGCAGGCGATACGCAGTATTTT. The chain combines TRBV2 with TRBJ2-3; 12 bases align to TRBD1. V gave up 4 bases and J gave up 6 bases; unmatched junction bases: 14. The germline V gene encodes CDR1 SNHLY and CDR2 FYNNEI. There are 18 residues in the CDR3.

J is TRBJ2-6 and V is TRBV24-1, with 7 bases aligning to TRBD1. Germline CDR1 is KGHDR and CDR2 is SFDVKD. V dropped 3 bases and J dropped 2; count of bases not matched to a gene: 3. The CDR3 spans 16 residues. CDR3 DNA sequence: TGTGCCACCAGTGATCCTACAGGGGCTGGGGCCAACGTCCTGACTTTC. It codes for CATSDPTGAGANVLTF.

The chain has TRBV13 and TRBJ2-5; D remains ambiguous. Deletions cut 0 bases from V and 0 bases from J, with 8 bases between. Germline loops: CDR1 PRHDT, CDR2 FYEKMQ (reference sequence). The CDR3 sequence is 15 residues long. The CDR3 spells CASSLGRNYQETQYF. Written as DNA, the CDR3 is TGTGCCAGCAGCTTAGGCCGAAATTACCAAGAGACCCAGTACTTC. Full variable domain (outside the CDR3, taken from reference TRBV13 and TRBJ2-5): AAGVIQSPRHLIKEKRETATLKCYPIPRHDTVYWYQQGPGQDPQFLISFYEKMQSDKGSIPDRFSAQQFSDYHSELNMSSLELGDSALYFCASSLGRNYQETQYFGPGTRLLVL.

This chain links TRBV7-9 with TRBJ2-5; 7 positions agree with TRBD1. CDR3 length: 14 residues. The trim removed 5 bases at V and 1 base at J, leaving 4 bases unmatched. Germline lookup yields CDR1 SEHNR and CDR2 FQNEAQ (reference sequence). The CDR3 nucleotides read TGTGCCAGCAGCCGGGACAGTCCCCAAGAGACCCAGTACTTC. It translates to CASSRDSPQETQYF.

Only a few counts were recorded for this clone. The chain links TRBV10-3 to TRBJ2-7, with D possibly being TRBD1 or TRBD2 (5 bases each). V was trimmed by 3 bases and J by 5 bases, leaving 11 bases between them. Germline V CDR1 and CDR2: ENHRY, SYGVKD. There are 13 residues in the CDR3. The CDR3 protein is CAISEGTGNEQYV. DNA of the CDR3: TGTGCCATCAGTGAAGGGACGGGGAACGAGCAGTACGTC.

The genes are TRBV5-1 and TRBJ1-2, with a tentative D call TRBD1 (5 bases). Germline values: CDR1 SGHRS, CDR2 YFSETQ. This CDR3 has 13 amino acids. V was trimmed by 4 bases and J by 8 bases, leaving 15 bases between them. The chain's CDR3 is CASSLDSPRGYTF. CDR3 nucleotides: TGCGCCAGCAGCCTTGACAGCCCTCGGGGCTACACCTTC. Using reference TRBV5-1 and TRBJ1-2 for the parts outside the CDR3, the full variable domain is KAGVTQTPRYLIKTRGQQVTLSCSPISGHRSVSWYQQTPGQGLQFLFEYFSETQRNKGNFPGRFSGRQFSNSRSEMNVSTLELGDSALYLCASSLDSPRGYTFGSGTRLTVV.

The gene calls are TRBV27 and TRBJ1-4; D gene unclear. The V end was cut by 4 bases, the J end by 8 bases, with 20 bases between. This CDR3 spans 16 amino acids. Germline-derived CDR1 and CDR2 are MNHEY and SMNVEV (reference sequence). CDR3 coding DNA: TGTGCCAGCAGTTCCAACGGCGGTCGGGTTGGCGAAAAACTGTTTTTT. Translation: CASSSNGGRVGEKLFF.

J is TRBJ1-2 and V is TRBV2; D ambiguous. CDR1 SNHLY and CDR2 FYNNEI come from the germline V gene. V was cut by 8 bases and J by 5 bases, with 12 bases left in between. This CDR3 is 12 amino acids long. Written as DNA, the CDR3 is TGTGCCAGCGGAAGACAAACATATGGCTACACCTTC. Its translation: CASGRQTYGYTF.

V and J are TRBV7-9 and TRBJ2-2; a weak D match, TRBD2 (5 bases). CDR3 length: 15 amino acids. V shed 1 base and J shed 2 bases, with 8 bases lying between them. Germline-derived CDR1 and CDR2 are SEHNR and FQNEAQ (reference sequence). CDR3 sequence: CASSLVRTNTGELFF. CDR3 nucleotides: TGTGCCAGCAGCTTAGTCAGGACTAACACCGGGGAGCTGTTTTTT.

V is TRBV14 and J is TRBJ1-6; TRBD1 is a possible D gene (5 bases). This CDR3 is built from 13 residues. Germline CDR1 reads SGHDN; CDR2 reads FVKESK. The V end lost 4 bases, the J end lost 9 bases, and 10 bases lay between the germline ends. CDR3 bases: TGTGCCAGCAGCCTGGGAGGGGTTTCACCCCTCCACTTT. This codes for CASSLGGVSPLHF.

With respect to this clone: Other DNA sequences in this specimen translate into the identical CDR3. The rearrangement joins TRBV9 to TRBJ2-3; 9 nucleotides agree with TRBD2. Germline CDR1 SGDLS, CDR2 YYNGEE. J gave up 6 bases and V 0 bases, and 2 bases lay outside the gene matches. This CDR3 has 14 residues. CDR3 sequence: CASSVASGGDTQYF. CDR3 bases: TGTGCCAGCAGCGTAGCCAGCGGGGGGGATACGCAGTATTTT.

The CDR3 reads CASSETFSNTEAFF. CDR3 in DNA: TGCGCCAGCAGTGAGACATTTTCCAACACTGAAGCTTTCTTT. This chain connects TRBV10-2 to TRBJ1-1; D gene ambiguous. Deletions cut 2 bases from V and 2 bases from J, with 9 bases between. The CDR3 runs 14 residues. CDR1 WSHSY and CDR2 SAAADI come from the germline V gene.

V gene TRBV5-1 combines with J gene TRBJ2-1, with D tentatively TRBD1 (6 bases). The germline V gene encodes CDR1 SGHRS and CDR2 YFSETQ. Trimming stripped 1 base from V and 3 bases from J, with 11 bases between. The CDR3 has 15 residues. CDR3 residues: CASSLQGSGYNEQFF. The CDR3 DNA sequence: TGCGCCAGCAGCTTGCAGGGGAGTGGCTACAATGAGCAGTTCTTC. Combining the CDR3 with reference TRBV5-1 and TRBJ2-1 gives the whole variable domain KAGVTQTPRYLIKTRGQQVTLSCSPISGHRSVSWYQQTPGQGLQFLFEYFSETQRNKGNFPGRFSGRQFSNSRSEMNVSTLELGDSALYLCASSLQGSGYNEQFFGPGTRLTVL.

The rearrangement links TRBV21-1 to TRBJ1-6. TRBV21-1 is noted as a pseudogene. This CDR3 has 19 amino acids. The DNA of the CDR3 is TGTGCCAGCAGCAAAGAAGGATCGGGGACCATCTCCTATAATTCACCCCTCCACTTT. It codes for CASSKEGSGTISYNSPLHF.